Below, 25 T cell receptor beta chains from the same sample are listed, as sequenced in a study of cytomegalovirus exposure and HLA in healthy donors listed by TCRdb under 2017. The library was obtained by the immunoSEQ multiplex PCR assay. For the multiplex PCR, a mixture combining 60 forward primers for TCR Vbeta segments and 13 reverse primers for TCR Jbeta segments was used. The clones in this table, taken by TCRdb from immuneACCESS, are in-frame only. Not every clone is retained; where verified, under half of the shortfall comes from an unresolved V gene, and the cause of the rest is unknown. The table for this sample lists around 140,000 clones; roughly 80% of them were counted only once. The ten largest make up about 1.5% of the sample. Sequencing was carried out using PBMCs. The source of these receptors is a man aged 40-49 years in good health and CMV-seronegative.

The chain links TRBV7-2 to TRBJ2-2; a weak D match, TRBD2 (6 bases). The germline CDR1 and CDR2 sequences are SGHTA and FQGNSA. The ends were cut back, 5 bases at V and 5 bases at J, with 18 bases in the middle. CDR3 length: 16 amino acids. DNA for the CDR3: TGTGCCAGCAGCCCCTGGACTGGACTAAATACCGGGGAGCTGTTTTTT. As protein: CASSPWTGLNTGELFF.

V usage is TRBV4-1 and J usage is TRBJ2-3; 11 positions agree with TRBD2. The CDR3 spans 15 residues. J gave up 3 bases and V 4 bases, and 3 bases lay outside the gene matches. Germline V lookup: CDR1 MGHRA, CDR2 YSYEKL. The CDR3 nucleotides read TGCGCCAGCAGCCCCAGACTAGCGGGGACAGATACGCAGTATTTT. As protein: CASSPRLAGTDTQYF.

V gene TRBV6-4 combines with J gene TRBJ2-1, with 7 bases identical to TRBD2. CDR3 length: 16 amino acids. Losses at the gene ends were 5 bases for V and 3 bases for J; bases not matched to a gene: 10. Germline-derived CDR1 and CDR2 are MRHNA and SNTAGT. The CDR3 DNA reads TGTGCCAGCAGTCCACGATCAGGGACTATCTACAATGAGCAGTTCTTC. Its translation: CASSPRSGTIYNEQFF.

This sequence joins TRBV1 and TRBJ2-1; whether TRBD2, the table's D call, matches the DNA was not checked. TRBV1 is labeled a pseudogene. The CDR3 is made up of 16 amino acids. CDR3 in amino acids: CTSSRGSTSGSCEQFF. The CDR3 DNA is TGCACCAGCAGCAGGGGGTCGACTAGCGGGAGTTGTGAGCAGTTCTTC.

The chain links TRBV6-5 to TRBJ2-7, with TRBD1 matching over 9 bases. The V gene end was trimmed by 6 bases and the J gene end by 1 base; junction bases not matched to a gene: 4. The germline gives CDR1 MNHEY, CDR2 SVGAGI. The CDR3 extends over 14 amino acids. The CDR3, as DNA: TGTGCCAGCAGACCCGGACAGGGGTCCTACGAGCAGTACTTC. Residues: CASRPGQGSYEQYF.

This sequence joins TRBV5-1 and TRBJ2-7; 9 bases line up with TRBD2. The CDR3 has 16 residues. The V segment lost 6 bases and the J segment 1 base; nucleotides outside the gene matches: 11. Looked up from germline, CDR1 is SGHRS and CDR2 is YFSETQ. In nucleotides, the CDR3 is TGCGCCAGCATGCCGAGAAGTAGCGGGAGTTCCTACGAGCAGTACTTC. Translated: CASMPRSSGSSYEQYF.

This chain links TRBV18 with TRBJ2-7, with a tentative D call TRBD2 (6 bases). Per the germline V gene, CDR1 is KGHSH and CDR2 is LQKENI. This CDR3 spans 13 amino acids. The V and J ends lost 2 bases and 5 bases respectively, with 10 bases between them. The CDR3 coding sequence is TGTGCCAGCTCACCAGGAGGGGCGAACGAGCAGTACTTC. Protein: CASSPGGANEQYF.

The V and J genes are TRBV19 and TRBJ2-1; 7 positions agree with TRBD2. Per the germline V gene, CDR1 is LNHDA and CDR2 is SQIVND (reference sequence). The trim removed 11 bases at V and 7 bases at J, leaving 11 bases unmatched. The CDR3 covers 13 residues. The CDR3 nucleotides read TGTGCCGTACGACCCGGAGCGGGGAATGAGCAGTTCTTC. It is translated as CAVRPGAGNEQFF.

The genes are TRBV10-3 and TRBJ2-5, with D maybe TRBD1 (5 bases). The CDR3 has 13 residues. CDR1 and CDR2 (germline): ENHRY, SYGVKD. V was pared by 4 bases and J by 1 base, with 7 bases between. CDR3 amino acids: CAISGQSQETQYF. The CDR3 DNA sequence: TGTGCCATCAGTGGACAGAGCCAAGAGACCCAGTACTTC.

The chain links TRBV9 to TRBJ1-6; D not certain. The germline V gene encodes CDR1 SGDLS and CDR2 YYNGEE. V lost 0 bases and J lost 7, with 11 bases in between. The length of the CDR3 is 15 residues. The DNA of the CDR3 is TGTGCCAGCAGCGTAGTCGGGGTTGAGAATTCACCCCTCCACTTT. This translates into CASSVVGVENSPLHF.

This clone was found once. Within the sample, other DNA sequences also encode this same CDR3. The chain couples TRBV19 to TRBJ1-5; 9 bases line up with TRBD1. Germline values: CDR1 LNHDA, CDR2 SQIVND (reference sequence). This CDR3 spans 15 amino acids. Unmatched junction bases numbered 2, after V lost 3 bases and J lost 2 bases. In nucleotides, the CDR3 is TGTGCCAGTAGTATTACAGGGGGCGGCAATCAGCCCCAGCATTTT. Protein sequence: CASSITGGGNQPQHF.

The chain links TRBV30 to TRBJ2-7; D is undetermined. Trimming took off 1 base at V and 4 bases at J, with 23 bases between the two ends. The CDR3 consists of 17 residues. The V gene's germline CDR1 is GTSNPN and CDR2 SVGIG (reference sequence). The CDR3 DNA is TGTGCCTGGAGTGGCCTTGCCAAACAGAAAACGGCATACGAGCAGTACTTC. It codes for CAWSGLAKQKTAYEQYF.

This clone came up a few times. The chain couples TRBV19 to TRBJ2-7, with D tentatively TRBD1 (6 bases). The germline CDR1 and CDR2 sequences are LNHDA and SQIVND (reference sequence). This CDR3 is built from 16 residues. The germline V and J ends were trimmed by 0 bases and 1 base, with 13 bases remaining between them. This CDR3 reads CASSIEFGTPSYEQYF. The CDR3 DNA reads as TGTGCCAGTAGTATAGAGTTTGGGACACCTTCCTACGAGCAGTACTTC.

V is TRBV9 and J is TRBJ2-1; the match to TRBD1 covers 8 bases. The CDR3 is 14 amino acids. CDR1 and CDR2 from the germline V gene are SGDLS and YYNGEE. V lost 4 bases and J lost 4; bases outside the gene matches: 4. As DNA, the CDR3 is TGTGCCAGCAGCTCCCACAGGGGGTACAATGAGCAGTTCTTC. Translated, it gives CASSSHRGYNEQFF. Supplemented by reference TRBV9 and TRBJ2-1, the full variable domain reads DSGVTQTPKHLITATGQRVTLRCSPRSGDLSVYWYQQSLDQGLQFLIQYYNGEERAKGNILERFSAQQFPDLHSELNLSSLELGDSALYFCASSSHRGYNEQFFGPGTRLTVL.

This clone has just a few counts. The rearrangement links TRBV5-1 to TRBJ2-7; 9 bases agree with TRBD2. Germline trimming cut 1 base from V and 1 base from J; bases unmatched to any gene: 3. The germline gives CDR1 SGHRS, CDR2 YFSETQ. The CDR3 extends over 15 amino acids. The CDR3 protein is CASSLPSGESYEQYF. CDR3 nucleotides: TGCGCCAGCAGCTTGCCTAGCGGGGAATCCTACGAGCAGTACTTC.

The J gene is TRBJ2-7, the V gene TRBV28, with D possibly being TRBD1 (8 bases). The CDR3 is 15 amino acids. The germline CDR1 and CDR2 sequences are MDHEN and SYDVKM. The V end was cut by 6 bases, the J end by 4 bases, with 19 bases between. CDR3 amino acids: CASSTTDREGYEQYF. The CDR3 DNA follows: TGTGCCAGCAGCACTACGGACAGGGAGGGATACGAGCAGTACTTC.

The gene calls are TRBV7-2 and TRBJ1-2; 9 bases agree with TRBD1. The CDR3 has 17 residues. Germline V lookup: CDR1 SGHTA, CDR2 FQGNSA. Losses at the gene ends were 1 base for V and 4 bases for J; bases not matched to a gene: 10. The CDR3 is CASSLVGTGSTSYGYTF. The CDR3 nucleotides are TGTGCCAGCAGCTTAGTTGGGACAGGGAGTACCAGCTATGGCTACACCTTC.

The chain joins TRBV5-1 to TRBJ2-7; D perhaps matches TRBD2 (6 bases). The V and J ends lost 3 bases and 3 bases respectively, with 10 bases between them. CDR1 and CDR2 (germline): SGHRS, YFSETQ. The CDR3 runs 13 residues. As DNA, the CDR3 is TGCGCCAGCAGCTGGGGGGATTACTACGAGCAGTACTTC. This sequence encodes CASSWGDYYEQYF.

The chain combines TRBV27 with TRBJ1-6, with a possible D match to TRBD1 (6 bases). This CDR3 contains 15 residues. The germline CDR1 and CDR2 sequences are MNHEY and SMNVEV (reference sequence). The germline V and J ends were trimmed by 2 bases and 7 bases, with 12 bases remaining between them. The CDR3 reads CASSLRAGVNSPLHF. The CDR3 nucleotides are TGTGCCAGCAGTTTAAGAGCAGGGGTAAATTCACCCCTCCACTTT.

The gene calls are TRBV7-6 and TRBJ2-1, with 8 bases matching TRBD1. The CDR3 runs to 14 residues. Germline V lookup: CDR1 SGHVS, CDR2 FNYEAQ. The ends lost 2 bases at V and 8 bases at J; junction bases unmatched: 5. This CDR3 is CASSLLDRVHEQFF. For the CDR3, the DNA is TGTGCCAGCAGCTTATTGGACAGGGTCCATGAGCAGTTCTTC.

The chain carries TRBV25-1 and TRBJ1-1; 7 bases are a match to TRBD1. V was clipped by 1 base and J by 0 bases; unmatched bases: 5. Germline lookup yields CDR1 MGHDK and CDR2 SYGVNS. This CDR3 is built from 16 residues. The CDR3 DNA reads TGTGCCAGCAGTGAATCCGGGACAGCGATGAACACTGAAGCTTTCTTT. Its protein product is CASSESGTAMNTEAFF.

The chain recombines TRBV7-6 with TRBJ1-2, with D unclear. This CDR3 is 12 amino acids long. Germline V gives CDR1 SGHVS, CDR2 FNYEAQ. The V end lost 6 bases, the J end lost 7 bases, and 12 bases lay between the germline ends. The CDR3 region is CASSRDMAGYTF. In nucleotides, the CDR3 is TGTGCCAGCAGTCGCGACATGGCTGGCTACACCTTC.

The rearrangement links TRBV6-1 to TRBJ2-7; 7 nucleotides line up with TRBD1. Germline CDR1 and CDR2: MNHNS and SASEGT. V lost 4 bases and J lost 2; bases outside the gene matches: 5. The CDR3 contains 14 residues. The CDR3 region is CASSGVQGAYEQYF. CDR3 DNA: TGTGCCAGCAGTGGAGTTCAGGGGGCCTACGAGCAGTACTTC.

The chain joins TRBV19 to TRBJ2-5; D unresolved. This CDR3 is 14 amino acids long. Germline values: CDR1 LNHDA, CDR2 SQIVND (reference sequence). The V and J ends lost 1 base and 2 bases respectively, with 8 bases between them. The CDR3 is CASSIGLPQETQYF. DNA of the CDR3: TGTGCCAGTAGTATAGGGCTGCCGCAAGAGACCCAGTACTTC.

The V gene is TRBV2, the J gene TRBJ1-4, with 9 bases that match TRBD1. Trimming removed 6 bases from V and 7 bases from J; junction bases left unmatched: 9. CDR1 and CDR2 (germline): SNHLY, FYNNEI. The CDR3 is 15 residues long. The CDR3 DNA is TGTGCCAGCAGCCTGACCGGGACAGGGAGTGAAAAACTGTTTTTT. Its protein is CASSLTGTGSEKLFF.